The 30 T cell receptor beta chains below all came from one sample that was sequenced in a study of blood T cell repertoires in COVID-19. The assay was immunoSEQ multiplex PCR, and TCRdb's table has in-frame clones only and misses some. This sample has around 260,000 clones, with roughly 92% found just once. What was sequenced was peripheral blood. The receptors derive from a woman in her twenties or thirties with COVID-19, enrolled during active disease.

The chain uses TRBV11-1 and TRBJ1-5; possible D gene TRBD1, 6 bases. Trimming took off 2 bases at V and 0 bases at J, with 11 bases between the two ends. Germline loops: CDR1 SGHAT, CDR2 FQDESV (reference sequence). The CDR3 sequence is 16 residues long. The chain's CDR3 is CASSLNGQNSNQPQHF. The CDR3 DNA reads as TGTGCCAGCAGCTTAAACGGACAGAATAGCAATCAGCCCCAGCATTTT.

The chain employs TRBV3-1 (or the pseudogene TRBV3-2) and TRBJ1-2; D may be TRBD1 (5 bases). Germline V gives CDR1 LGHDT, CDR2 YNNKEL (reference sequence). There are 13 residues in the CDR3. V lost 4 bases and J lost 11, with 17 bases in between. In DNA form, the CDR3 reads TGTGCCAGCAGCCGCCCCGGGCAGGGCGGTTACACCTTC. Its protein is CASSRPGQGGYTF.

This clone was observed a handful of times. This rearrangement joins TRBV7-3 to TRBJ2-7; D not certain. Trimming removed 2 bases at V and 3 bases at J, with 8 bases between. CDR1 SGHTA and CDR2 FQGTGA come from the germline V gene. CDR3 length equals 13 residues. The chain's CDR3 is CASSLYQNYEQYF. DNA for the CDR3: TGTGCCAGCAGCTTATACCAGAACTACGAGCAGTACTTC. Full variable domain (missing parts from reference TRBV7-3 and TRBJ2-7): GAGVSQTPSNKVTEKGKYVELRCDPISGHTALYWYRQSLGQGPEFLIYFQGTGAADDSGLPNDRFFAVRPEGSVSTLKIQRTERGDSAVYLCASSLYQNYEQYFGPGTRLTVT.

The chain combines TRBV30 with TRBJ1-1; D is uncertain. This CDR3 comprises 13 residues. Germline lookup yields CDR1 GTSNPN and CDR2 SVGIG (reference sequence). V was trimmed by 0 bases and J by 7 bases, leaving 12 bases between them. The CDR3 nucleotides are TGTGCCTGGAGTGTACGGGTTACGGGTGAAGCTTTCTTT. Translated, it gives CAWSVRVTGEAFF. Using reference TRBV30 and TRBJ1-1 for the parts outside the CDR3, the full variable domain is SQTIHQWPATLVQPVGSPLSLECTVEGTSNPNLYWYRQAAGRGLQLLFYSVGIGQISSEVPQNLSASRPQDRQFILSSKKLLLSDSGFYLCAWSVRVTGEAFFGQGTRLTVV.

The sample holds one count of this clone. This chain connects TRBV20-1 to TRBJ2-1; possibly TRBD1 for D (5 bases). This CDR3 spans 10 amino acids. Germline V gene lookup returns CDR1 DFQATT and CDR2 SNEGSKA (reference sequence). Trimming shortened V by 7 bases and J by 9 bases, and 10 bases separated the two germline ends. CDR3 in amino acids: CSGGQSEQFF. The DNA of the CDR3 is TGCAGTGGAGGACAATCTGAGCAGTTCTTC.

The CDR3 is CASSVTGTGQDTQYF. The DNA of the CDR3 is TGTGCCAGCAGCGTGACCGGGACAGGGCAAGATACGCAGTATTTT. The rearrangement links TRBV9 to TRBJ2-3, with 9 bases lining up with TRBD1. Unmatched junction bases numbered 6, after V lost 2 bases and J lost 5 bases. Germline CDR1 reads SGDLS; CDR2 reads YYNGEE. The CDR3 totals 15 residues.

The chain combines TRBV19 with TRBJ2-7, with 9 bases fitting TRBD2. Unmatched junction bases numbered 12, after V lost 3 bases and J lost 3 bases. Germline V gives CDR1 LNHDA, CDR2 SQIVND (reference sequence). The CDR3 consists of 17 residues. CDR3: CASSIGLAGTFDYEQYF. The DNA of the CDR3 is TGTGCCAGTAGTATTGGTCTAGCGGGAACCTTCGACTACGAGCAGTACTTC.

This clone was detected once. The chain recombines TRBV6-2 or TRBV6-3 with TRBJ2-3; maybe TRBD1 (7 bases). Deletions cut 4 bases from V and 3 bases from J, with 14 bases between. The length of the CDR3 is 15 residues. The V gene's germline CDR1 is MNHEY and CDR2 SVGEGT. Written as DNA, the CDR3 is TGTGCCAGCAGTTCCCGACAGGGAGGAACAGATACGCAGTATTTT. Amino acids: CASSSRQGGTDTQYF.

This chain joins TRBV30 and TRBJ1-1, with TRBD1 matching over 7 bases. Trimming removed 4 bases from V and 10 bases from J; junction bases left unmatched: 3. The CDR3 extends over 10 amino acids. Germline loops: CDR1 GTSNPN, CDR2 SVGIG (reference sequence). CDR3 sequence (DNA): TGTGCCTGGATACAGGGGTCAGCTTTCTTT. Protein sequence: CAWIQGSAFF.

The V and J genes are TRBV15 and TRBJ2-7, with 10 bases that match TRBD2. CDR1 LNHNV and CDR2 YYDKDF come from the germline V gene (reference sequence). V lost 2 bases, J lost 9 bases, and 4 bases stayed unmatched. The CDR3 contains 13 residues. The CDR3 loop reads CATSRQSSGRQYF. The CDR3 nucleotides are TGTGCCACCAGCAGACAATCTAGCGGGAGGCAGTACTTC. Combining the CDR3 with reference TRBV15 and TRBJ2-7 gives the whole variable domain DAMVIQNPRYQVTQFGKPVTLSCSQTLNHNVMYWYQQKSSQAPKLLFHYYDKDFNNEADTPDNFQSRRPNTSFCFLDIRSPGLGDTAMYLCATSRQSSGRQYFGPGTRLTVT.

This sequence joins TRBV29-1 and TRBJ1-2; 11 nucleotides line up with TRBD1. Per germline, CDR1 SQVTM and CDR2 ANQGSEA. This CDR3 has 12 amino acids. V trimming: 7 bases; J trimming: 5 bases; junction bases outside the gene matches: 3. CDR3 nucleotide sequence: TGCAGCGCCGGGGACAGGGGGTATGGCTACACCTTC. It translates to CSAGDRGYGYTF.

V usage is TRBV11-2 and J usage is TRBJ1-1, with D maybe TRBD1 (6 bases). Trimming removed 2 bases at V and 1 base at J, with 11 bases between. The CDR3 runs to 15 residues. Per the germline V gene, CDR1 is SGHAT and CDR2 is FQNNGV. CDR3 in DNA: TGTGCCAGCAGCTTATGGACAGCGTCGAACACTGAAGCTTTCTTT. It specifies CASSLWTASNTEAFF.

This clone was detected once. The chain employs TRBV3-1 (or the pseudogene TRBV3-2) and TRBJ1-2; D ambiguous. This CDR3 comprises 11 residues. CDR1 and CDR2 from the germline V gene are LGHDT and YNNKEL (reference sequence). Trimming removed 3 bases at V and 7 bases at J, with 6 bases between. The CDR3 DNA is TGTGCCAGCAGCCAGACGGGTGGCTACACCTTC. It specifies CASSQTGGYTF.

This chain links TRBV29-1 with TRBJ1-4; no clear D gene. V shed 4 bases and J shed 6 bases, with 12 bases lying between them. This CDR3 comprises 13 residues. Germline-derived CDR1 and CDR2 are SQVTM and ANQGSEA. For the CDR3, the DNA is TGCAGCGTTGGCGAGGGTGGTCATGAAAAACTGTTTTTT. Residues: CSVGEGGHEKLFF.

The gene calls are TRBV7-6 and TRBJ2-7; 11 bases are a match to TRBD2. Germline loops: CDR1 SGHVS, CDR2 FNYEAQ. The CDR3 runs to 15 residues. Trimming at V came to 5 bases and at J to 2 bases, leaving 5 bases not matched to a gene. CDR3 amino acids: CASSLTSGATYEQYF. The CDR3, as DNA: TGTGCCAGCAGCCTGACTAGCGGGGCAACCTACGAGCAGTACTTC.

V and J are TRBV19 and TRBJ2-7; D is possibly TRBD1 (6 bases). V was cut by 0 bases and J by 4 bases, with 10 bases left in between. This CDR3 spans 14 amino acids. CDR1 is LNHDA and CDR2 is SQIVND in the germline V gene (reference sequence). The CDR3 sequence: CASSIDAQGYEQYF. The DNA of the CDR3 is TGTGCCAGTAGTATAGACGCGCAGGGGTACGAGCAGTACTTC.

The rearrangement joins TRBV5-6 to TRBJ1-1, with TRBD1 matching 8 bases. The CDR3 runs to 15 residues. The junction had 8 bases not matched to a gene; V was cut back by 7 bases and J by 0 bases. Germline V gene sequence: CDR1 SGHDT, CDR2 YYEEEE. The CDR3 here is CASERQGPMNTEAFF. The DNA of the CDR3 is TGTGCCAGCGAAAGACAGGGGCCCATGAACACTGAAGCTTTCTTT.

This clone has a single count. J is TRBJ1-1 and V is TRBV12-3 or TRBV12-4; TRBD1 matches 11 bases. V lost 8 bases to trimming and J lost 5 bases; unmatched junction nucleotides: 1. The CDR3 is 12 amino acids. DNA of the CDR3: TGTGCCAGCGGGGACAGGGGGACTGAAGCTTTCTTT. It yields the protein CASGDRGTEAFF.

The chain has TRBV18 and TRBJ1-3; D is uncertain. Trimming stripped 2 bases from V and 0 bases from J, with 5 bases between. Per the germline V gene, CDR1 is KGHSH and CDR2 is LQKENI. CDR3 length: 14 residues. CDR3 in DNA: TGTGCCAGCTCACCAGCGCTCTCTGGAAACACCATATATTTT. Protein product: CASSPALSGNTIYF.

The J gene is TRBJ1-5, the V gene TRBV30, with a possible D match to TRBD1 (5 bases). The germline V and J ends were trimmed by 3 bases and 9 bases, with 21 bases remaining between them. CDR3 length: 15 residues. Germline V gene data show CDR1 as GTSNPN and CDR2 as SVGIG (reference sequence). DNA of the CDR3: TGTGCCTGGAGCACGATTGGGGAGCGCGGGGGGCCCCAGCATTTT. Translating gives CAWSTIGERGGPQHF.

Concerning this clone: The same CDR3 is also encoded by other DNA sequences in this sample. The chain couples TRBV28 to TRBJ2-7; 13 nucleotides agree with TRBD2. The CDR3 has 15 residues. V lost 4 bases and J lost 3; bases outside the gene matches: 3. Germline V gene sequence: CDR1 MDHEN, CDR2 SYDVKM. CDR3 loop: CASSSGTSGNYEQYF. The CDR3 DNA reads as TGTGCCAGCAGTTCCGGGACTAGCGGGAACTACGAGCAGTACTTC. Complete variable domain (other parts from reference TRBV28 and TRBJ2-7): DVKVTQSSRYLVKRTGEKVFLECVQDMDHENMFWYRQDPGLGLRLIYFSYDVKMKEKGDIPEGYSVSREKKERFSLILESASTNQTSMYLCASSSGTSGNYEQYFGPGTRLTVT.

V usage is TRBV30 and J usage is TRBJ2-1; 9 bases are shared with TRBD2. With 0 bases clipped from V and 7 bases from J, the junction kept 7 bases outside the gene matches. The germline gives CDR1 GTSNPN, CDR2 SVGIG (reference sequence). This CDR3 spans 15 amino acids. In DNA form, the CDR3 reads TGTGCCTGGAGTGTCGGCGGGAGGGCCAAAAATGAGCAGTTCTTC. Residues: CAWSVGGRAKNEQFF.

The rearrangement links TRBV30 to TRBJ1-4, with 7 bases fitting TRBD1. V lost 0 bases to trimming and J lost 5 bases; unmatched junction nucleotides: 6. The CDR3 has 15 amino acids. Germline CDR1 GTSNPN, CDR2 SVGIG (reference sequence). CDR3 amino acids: CAWSVGGGENEKLFF. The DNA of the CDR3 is TGTGCCTGGAGTGTAGGAGGGGGCGAAAATGAAAAACTGTTTTTT.

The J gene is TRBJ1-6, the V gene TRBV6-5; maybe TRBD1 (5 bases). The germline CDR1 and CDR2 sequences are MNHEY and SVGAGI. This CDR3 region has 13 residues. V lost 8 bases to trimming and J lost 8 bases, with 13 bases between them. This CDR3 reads CASGRDGYSPLHF. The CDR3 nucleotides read TGTGCCAGCGGGAGGGACGGATATTCACCCCTCCACTTT.

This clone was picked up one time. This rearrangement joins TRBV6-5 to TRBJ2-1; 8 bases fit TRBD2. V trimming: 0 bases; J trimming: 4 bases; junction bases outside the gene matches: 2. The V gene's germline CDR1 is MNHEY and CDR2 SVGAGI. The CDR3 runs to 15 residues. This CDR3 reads CASSYSGLVYNEQFF. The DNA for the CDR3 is TGTGCCAGCAGTTACTCGGGACTAGTATACAATGAGCAGTTCTTC.

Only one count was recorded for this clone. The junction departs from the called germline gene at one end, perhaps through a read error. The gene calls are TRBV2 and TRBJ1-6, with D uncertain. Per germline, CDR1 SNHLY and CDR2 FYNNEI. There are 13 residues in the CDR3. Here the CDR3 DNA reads TGTGCCAGCGGAGCCGGAACTAATTCACCCCTCTACTTT. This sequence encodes CASGAGTNSPLYF.

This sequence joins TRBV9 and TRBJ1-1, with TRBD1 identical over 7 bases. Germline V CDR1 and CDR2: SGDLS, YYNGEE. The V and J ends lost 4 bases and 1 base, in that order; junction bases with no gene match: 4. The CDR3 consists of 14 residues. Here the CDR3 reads CASSRDSGNTEAFF. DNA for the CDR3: TGTGCCAGCAGCAGGGACAGTGGGAACACTGAAGCTTTCTTT.

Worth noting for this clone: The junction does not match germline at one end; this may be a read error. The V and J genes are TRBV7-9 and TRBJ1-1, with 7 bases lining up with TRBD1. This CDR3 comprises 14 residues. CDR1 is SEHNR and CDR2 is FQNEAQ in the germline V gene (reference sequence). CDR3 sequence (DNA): TGTGCCAGCAGTTTAGGGAACAGGGGCGCTGAAGCTTTCTTT. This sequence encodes CASSLGNRGAEAFF.

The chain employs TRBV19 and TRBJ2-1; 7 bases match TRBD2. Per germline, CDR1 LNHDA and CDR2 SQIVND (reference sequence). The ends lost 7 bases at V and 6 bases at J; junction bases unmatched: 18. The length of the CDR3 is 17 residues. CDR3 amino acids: CASTRGRASTGVNEQFF. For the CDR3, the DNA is TGTGCCAGTACTCGGGGGAGGGCCTCCACGGGAGTCAATGAGCAGTTCTTC.

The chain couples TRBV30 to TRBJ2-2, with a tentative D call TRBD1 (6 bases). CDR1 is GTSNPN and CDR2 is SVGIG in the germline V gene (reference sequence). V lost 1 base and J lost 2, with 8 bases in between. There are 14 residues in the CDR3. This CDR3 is CAWSADSNTGELFF. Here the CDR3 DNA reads TGTGCCTGGAGTGCGGACAGTAACACCGGGGAGCTGTTTTTT.